This T cell receptor beta chain originates from a study of breast tumors, draining lymph nodes, adjacent tissues. Study results and limitations: Luminal-like breast cancer showed significantly higher tumor–nontumor repertoire similarity than basal-like.

Each CDR3 protein is one row after TCRdb ran MiXCR on the multiplex PCR reads. There are approximately 280,000 distinct CDR3 sequences in the sample; under 35% occur only once, and 1.1% lies in the top ten. With regard to this clonotype: No antigen is known for it. This may come from a read error, since a much larger clone is one base off.

CDR3 length: 17 amino acids. Samples came from axillary lymph nodes draining the breast cancer. Sequencing used axillary lymph node tissue. The chain combines TRBV12-3 or TRBV12-4 with TRBJ1-3; D gene ambiguous. The receptor comes from a female donor with breast cancer. Some clones in this sample may be carry-over from other donors' samples. The chain's CDR3 is CAGSYSGRKLSGNTIYF. The CDR3 DNA sequence: TGTGCCGGCAGTTACTCGGGCAGAAAGCTCTCTGGAAACACCATATATTTT.